One sample yielded the 12 T cell receptor beta chains listed below, sequenced in a study of cytomegalovirus exposure and HLA in healthy donors. The PCR used 60 Vbeta and 13 Jbeta primers. This table comes from immunoSEQ multiplex PCR, and its TCRdb copy is limited to in-frame clones, with some not included. The sample records about 200,000 clones, approximately 85% being singletons. The sequenced material came from PBMCs. The origin of the receptors is a woman in her forties in good health and CMV-seronegative.

This chain uses TRBV30 with TRBJ2-7; 7 nucleotides align to TRBD1. Germline lookup yields CDR1 GTSNPN and CDR2 SVGIG (reference sequence). The CDR3 covers 13 residues. V dropped 2 bases and J dropped 3; count of bases not matched to a gene: 4. The CDR3 DNA reads TGTGCCTGGAGTCTCAGGGGGAGCTACGAGCAGTACTTC. This translates into CAWSLRGSYEQYF.

The rearrangement uses TRBV25-1 and TRBJ1-1; 7 nucleotides match TRBD1. CDR1 and CDR2 (germline): MGHDK, SYGVNS. The CDR3 spans 13 residues. V gave up 3 bases and J gave up 6 bases; unmatched junction bases: 4. The CDR3 protein is CASSEQTGAEAFF. Written as DNA, the CDR3 is TGTGCCAGCAGTGAGCAAACAGGGGCTGAAGCTTTCTTT.

The V gene is TRBV10-3, the J gene TRBJ1-3; 7 bases match TRBD1. V shed 3 bases, J shed 4 bases, and the junction held 9 bases outside the gene matches. The CDR3 extends over 16 amino acids. CDR1 and CDR2 (germline): ENHRY, SYGVKD. In DNA form, the CDR3 reads TGTGCCATCAGTGATCGATCGGGACAGTCAGGAAACACCATATATTTT. This sequence encodes CAISDRSGQSGNTIYF.

Only a few counts were recorded for this clone. The V and J genes are TRBV6-1 and TRBJ2-5; 10 positions agree with TRBD1. This CDR3 region has 13 residues. The V and J ends lost 8 bases and 6 bases, in that order; junction bases with no gene match: 6. CDR1 is MNHNS and CDR2 is SASEGT in the germline V gene. The DNA for the CDR3 is TGTGCCAGCTTCGACAGGGGGCGAAAGACCCAGTACTTC. This codes for CASFDRGRKTQYF.

V gene TRBV7-9 combines with J gene TRBJ2-3; D possibly corresponds to TRBD1 (6 bases). Germline loops: CDR1 SEHNR, CDR2 FQNEAQ (reference sequence). The V gene lost 6 bases and the J gene lost 1 base, with 14 bases spanning the gap. The CDR3 totals 15 residues. CDR3 in amino acids: CASSRQAQGTDTQYF. In DNA form, the CDR3 reads TGTGCCAGCAGTAGACAGGCCCAGGGCACAGATACGCAGTATTTT. Together with reference TRBV7-9 and TRBJ2-3, the CDR3 gives the full variable domain: DTGVSQNPRHKITKRGQNVTFRCDPISEHNRLYWYRQTLGQGPEFLTYFQNEAQLEKSRLLSDRFSAERPKGSFSTLEIQRTEQGDSAMYLCASSRQAQGTDTQYFGPGTRLTVL.

Note on this clone: One end of the junction does not line up with germline, which may come from a read error. Other nucleotide sequences from this sample produce the same CDR3. This chain connects TRBV9 to TRBJ1-2; 12 bases map to TRBD1. CDR3 length: 17 residues. Looked up from germline, CDR1 is SGDLS and CDR2 is YYNGEE. In DNA, the CDR3 is TGCGCCAGCAGGGGACAGGGGGCGGAAACAGCTAACTATGGCTACACCTTC. Its translation is CASRGQGAETANYGYTF.

This chain links TRBV10-3 with TRBJ1-1, with unresolved D. CDR3 length: 16 amino acids. With 5 bases removed from V and 1 base from J, the gap between germline ends came to 17 bases. The germline CDR1 and CDR2 sequences are ENHRY and SYGVKD. The CDR3 sequence is CAISLSNPGSNTEAFF. CDR3 bases: TGTGCCATCAGTCTCTCGAACCCAGGATCGAACACTGAAGCTTTCTTT.

The chain recombines TRBV11-2 with TRBJ2-5; D possibly corresponds to TRBD2 (5 bases). The CDR3 extends over 13 amino acids. The V and J ends lost 2 bases and 5 bases respectively, with 9 bases between them. The V gene's germline CDR1 is SGHAT and CDR2 FQNNGV. The CDR3, as DNA: TGTGCCAGCAGCTTATGGTCGGGGGAGACCCAGTACTTC. Translated, it gives CASSLWSGETQYF.

The J gene is TRBJ1-1, the V gene TRBV18, with no clear D. This CDR3 region has 13 residues. The V and J ends lost 2 bases and 4 bases respectively, with 8 bases between them. Germline lookup yields CDR1 KGHSH and CDR2 LQKENI. CDR3 coding DNA: TGTGCCAGCTCACCAAAAGAGCCCACTGAAGCTTTCTTT. Translated: CASSPKEPTEAFF. Full variable domain (outside the CDR3, taken from reference TRBV18 and TRBJ1-1): NAGVMQNPRHLVRRRGQEARLRCSPMKGHSHVYWYRQLPEEGLKFMVYLQKENIIDESGMPKERFSAEFPKEGPSILRIQQVVRGDSAAYFCASSPKEPTEAFFGQGTRLTVV.

This clone came up a few times. The chain joins TRBV19 to TRBJ2-7; TRBD2 aligns across 7 bases. V dropped 5 bases and J dropped 4; count of bases not matched to a gene: 14. Germline V gene lookup returns CDR1 LNHDA and CDR2 SQIVND (reference sequence). CDR3 length: 16 amino acids. CDR3: CASSPTSLGGVYEQYF. In DNA form, the CDR3 reads TGTGCCAGTAGTCCAACCTCGTTGGGGGGGGTGTACGAGCAGTACTTC. Together with reference TRBV19 and TRBJ2-7, the CDR3 gives the full variable domain: DGGITQSPKYLFRKEGQNVTLSCEQNLNHDAMYWYRQDPGQGLRLIYYSQIVNDFQKGDIAEGYSVSREKKESFPLTVTSAQKNPTAFYLCASSPTSLGGVYEQYFGPGTRLTVT.

This chain joins TRBV6-1 and TRBJ1-5, with 8 bases fitting TRBD1. This CDR3 is built from 16 residues. V dropped 0 bases and J dropped 2; count of bases not matched to a gene: 3. From germline, CDR1 is MNHNS and CDR2 SASEGT. CDR3 sequence (DNA): TGTGCCAGCAGTGAAGCGGACAGGGCGGGCAATCAGCCCCAGCATTTT. Protein sequence: CASSEADRAGNQPQHF.

The chain recombines TRBV10-3 with TRBJ1-5; the D gene is possibly TRBD1 (6 bases). The CDR3 loop spans 15 amino acids. Germline assignment: CDR1 ENHRY and CDR2 SYGVKD. With 0 bases removed from V and 6 bases from J, the gap between germline ends came to 12 bases. This CDR3 reads CAISESAGAGQPQHF. DNA of the CDR3: TGTGCCATCAGTGAGTCTGCAGGGGCAGGTCAGCCCCAGCATTTT.